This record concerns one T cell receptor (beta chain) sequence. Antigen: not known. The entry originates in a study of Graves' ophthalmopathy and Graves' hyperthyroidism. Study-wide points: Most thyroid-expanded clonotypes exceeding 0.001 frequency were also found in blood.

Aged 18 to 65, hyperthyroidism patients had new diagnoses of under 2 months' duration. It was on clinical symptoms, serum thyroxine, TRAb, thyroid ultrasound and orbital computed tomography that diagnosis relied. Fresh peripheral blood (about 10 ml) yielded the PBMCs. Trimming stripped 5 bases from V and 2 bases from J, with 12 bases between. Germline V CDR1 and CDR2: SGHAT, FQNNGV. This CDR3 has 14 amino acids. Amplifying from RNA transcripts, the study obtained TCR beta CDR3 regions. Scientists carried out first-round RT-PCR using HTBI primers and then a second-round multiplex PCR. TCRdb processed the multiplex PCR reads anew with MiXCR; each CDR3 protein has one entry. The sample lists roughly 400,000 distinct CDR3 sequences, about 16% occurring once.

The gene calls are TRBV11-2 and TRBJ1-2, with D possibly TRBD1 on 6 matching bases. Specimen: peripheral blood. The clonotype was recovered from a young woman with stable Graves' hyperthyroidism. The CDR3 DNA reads TGTGCCAGCAGCCCCACCCAGGGGAACTATGGCTACACCTTC. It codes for CASSPTQGNYGYTF.